This entry concerns a single TCR beta chain. No antigen is known for it. This record comes from a study of shared clonotypes between healthy human individuals. Turning to the study itself: Two women and a few men aged 18 to 49 made up the donors. General study findings and limits: Non-shared clonotypes displayed generation probabilities falling below those of clonotypes present in all four donors. Researchers sampled blood only, noting tissue repertoires likely differ.

Trimming removed 5 bases at V and 3 bases at J, with 13 bases between. The CDR3 runs to 14 residues. CDR1 and CDR2 from the germline V gene are MNHEY and SMNVEV (reference sequence). TCRdb's copy holds only in-frame clones and misses some; the assay was immunoSEQ multiplex PCR. The sample shows approximately 840,000 clones, around 96% of them seen only once. Naive CD8 cells comprised CD45RO-negative, CCR7-positively selected cells, excluding terminally differentiated effector memory CD45RA+ cells. Sequenced material: naive CD8+ T cells sorted from blood. This clonotype was obtained from a man aged 25 to 40 in good health. The chain uses TRBV27 and TRBJ1-1; no clear D gene. The CDR3 protein is CASSLRLWDTEAFF. In DNA, the CDR3 is TGTGCCAGCAGTCTCAGGCTTTGGGACACTGAAGCTTTCTTT.